The clone carrying this TCR beta chain was detected only a few times. Its antigen is not identified. With molecular barcodes, quantitative 5'-RACE was used to make the TCR beta libraries. TCRdb reprocessed the 5' RACE reads via MiXCR and lists one record per CDR3 protein. The sample lists hundreds of thousands of distinct CDR3 sequences; roughly 12% were seen once. The CDR3 consists of 19 residues. Trimming shortened V by 5 bases and J by 1 base, and 23 bases separated the two germline ends. From germline, CDR1 is SGHVS and CDR2 FNYEAQ. These data are taken from a study of CD8 T cells in ankylosing spondylitis. Study findings and constraints: What appeared characteristic of ankylosing spondylitis blood was a TCR beta motif of fewer than ten highly homologous variants.

V gene TRBV7-6 combines with J gene TRBJ2-2; D gene uncertain. The receptor's source is a male donor with ankylosing spondylitis. The specimen sequenced was blood, either unsorted or a sorted T cell fraction (not recorded which). The CDR3 DNA reads as TGTGCCAGCAGCCAGAAATGGACCGGCTATCGGCGGAACACCGGGGAGCTGTTTTTT. Its protein product is CASSQKWTGYRRNTGELFF.